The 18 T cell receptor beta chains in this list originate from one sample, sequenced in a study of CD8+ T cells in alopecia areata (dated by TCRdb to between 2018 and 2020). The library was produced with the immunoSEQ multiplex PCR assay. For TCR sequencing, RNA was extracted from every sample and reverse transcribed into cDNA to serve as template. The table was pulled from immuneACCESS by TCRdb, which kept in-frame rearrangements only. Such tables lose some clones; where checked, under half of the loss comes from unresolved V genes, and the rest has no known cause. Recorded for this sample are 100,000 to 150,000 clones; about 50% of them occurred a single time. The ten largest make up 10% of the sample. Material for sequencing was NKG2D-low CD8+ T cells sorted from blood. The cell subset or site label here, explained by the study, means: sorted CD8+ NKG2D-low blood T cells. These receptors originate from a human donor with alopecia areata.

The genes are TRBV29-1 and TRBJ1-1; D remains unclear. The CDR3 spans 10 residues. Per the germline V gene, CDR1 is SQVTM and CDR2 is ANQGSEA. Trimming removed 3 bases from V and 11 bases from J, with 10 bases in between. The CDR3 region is CSVDTGRAFF. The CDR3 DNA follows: TGCAGCGTTGATACCGGGCGGGCTTTCTTT.

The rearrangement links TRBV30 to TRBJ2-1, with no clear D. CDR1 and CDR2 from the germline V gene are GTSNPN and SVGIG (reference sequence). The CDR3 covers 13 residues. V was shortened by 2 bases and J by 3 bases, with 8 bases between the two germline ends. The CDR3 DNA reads TGTGCCTGGAGTCCGATTGGCTACAATGAGCAGTTCTTC. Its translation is CAWSPIGYNEQFF.

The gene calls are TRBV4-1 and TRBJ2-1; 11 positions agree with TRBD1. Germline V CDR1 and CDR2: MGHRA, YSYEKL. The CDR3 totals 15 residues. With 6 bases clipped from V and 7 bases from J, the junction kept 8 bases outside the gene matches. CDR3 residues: CASRHLGDRGNEQFF. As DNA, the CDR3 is TGCGCCAGCAGACACCTGGGGGACAGGGGGAATGAGCAGTTCTTC.

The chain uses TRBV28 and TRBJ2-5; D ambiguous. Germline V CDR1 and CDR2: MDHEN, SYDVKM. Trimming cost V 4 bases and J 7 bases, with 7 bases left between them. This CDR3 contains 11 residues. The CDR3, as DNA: TGTGCCAGCAGTTCTGTCGGGACCCAGTACTTC. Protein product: CASSSVGTQYF.

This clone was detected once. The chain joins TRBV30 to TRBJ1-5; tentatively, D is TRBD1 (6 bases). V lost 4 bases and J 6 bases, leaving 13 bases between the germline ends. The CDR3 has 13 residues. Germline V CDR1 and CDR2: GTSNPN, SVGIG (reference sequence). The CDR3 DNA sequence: TGTGCCTGGAACGGGGGGCAAGGTCAGCCCCAGCATTTT. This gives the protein CAWNGGQGQPQHF.

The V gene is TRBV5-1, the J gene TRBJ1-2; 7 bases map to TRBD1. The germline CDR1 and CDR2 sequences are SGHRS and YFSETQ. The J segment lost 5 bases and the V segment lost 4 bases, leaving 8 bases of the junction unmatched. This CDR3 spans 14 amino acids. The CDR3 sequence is CASSPGTEDYGYTF. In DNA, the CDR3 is TGCGCCAGCAGCCCCGGGACAGAAGATTATGGCTACACCTTC.

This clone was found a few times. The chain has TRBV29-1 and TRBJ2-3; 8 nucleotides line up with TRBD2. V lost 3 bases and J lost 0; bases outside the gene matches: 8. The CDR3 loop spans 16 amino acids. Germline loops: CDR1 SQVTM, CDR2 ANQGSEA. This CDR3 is CSVEGLGGESTDTQYF. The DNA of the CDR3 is TGCAGCGTTGAGGGTCTCGGGGGGGAAAGCACAGATACGCAGTATTTT.

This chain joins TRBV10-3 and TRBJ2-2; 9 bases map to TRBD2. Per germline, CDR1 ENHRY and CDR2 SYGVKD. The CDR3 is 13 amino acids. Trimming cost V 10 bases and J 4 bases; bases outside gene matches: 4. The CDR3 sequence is CATIAGATGELFF. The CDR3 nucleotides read TGTGCCACCATAGCGGGGGCCACCGGGGAGCTGTTTTTT.

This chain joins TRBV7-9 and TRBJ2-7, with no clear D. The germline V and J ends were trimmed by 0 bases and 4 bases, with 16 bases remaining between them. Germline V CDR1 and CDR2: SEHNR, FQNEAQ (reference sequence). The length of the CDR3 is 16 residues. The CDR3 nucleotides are TGTGCCAGCAGCTTAGCCATAGGACCCCGTGGGTACGAGCAGTACTTC. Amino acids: CASSLAIGPRGYEQYF.

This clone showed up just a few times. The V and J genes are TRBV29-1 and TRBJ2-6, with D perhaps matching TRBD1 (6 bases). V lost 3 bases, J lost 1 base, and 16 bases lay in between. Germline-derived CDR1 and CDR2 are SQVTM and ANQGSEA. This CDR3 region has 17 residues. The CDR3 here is CSVEDRDKGSGANVLTF. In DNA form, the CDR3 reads TGCAGCGTTGAGGACCGGGACAAGGGGTCTGGGGCCAACGTCCTGACTTTC.

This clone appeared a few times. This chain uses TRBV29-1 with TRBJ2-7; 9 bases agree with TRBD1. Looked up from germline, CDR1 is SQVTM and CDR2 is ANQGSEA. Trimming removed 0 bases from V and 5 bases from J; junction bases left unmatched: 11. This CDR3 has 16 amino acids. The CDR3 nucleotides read TGCAGCGTTGAAGATCCCGCCGGGACAGGGACCGACGAGCAGTACTTC. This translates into CSVEDPAGTGTDEQYF.

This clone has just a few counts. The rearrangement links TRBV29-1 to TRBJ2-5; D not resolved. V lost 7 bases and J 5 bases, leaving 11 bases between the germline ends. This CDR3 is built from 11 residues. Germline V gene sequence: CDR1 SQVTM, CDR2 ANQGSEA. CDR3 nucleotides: TGCAGCGCTCTGGATTCGGAGACCCAGTACTTC. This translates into CSALDSETQYF.

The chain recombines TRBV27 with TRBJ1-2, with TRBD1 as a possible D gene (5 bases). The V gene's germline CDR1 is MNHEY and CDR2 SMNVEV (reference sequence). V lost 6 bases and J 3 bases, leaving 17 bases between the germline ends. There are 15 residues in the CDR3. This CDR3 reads CASRARGSRDYGYTF. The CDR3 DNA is TGTGCCAGCAGGGCCCGGGGGAGTCGGGACTATGGCTACACCTTC.

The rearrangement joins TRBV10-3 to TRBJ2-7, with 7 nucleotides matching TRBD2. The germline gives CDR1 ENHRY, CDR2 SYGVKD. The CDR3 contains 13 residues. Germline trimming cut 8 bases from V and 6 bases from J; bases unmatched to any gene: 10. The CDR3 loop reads CAIPGSGVGEQYF. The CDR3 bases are TGTGCCATCCCCGGGAGCGGGGTTGGCGAGCAGTACTTC.

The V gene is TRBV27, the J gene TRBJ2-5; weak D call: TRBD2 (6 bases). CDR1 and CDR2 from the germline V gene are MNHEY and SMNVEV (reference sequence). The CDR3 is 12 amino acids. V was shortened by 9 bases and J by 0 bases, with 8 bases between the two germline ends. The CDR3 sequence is CASSGDQETQYF. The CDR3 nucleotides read TGTGCCAGTAGCGGAGACCAAGAGACCCAGTACTTC.

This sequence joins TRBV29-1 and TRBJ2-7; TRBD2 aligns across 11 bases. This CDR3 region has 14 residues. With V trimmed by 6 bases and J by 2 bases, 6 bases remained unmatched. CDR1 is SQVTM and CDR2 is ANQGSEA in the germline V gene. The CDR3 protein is CSVPTSGAPYEQYF. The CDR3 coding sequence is TGCAGCGTCCCGACTAGCGGGGCCCCCTACGAGCAGTACTTC.

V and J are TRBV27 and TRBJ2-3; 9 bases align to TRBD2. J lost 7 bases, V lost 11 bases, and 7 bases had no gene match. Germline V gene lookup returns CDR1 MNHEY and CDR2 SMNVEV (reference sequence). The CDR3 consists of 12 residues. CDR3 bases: TGTGCCGCGGGAGGGGCGAGGCATACGCAGTATTTT. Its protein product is CAAGGARHTQYF.

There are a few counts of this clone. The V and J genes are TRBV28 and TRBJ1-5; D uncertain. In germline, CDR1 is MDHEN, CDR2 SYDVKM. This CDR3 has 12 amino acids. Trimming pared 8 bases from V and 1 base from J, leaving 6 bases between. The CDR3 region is CASGVSNQPQHF. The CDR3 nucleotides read TGTGCCAGCGGGGTGAGCAATCAGCCCCAGCATTTT.